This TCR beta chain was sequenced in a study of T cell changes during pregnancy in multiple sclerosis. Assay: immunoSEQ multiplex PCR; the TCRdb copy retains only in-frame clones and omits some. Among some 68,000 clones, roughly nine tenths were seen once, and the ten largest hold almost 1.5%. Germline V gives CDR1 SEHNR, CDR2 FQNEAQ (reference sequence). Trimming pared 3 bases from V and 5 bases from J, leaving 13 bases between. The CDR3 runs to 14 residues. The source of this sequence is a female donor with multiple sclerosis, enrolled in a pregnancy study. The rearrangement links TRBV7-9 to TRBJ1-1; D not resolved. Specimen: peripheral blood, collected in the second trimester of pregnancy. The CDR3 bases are TGTGCCAGCAGCTTGCTGGGAGACGGGACTGAAGCTTTCTTT. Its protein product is CASSLLGDGTEAFF.